The next 20 T cell receptor beta chains were all read from a single sample in a study of T cell responses to AZD1222 COVID-19 vaccine. Sequencing used immunoSEQ multiplex PCR; TCRdb keeps in-frame clones, though not all of them. This table holds approximately 130,000 clones, over 75% found once. The source was peripheral blood, collected 28 days after the second AZD1222 dose. All receptors derive from an adult who received the AZD1222 COVID-19 vaccine.

The V gene is TRBV10-3, the J gene TRBJ1-1, with D unclear. V dropped 6 bases and J dropped 1 base, with 9 bases sitting between them. Germline V gene lookup returns CDR1 ENHRY and CDR2 SYGVKD. This CDR3 region has 13 residues. The CDR3, as DNA: TGTGCCATCAGCGGCAAGGGGAACACTGAAGCTTTCTTT. This codes for CAISGKGNTEAFF.

J is TRBJ2-3 and V is TRBV28; D may correspond to TRBD1 or TRBD2 (5 bases each). V was shortened by 4 bases and J by 4 bases, with 12 bases between the two germline ends. The CDR3 has 14 residues. CDR1 and CDR2 (germline): MDHEN, SYDVKM. Here the CDR3 DNA reads TGTGCCAGCAGTTCAGACGGGACCTCAGATACGCAGTATTTT. This gives the protein CASSSDGTSDTQYF.

The chain couples TRBV4-3 to TRBJ2-7; 10 bases are shared with TRBD2. The ends lost 0 bases at V and 5 bases at J; junction bases unmatched: 10. Germline values: CDR1 LGHNA, CDR2 YSLEER. This CDR3 comprises 17 residues. The CDR3 is CASSQDFLRTSGNEQYF. The CDR3 bases are TGCGCCAGCAGCCAAGATTTTCTCCGGACTAGCGGAAACGAGCAGTACTTC.

CDR3 nucleotides: TGTGCCAGCAGTTACTGGGGGGTCGGAGATACGCAGTATTTT. This translates into CASSYWGVGDTQYF. The chain recombines TRBV6-5 with TRBJ2-3; weak D call: TRBD2 (6 bases). The CDR3 runs to 14 residues. The V end was cut by 1 base, the J end by 5 bases, with 10 bases between. Germline V CDR1 and CDR2: MNHEY, SVGAGI.

CDR3 DNA: TGCGCCAGCAGCTTTCTGACTAGTAATCCAGATACGCAGTATTTT. This codes for CASSFLTSNPDTQYF. The V gene is TRBV5-1, the J gene TRBJ2-3, with D perhaps matching TRBD2 (6 bases). V shed 2 bases and J shed 4 bases, with 14 bases lying between them. There are 15 residues in the CDR3. Germline assignment: CDR1 SGHRS and CDR2 YFSETQ.

V gene TRBV5-1 combines with J gene TRBJ2-5; 8 nucleotides match TRBD1. The CDR3 is made up of 15 amino acids. The V and J ends lost 4 bases and 1 base, in that order; junction bases with no gene match: 6. Germline assignment: CDR1 SGHRS and CDR2 YFSETQ. The CDR3 is CASSRGTGTQETQYF. CDR3 nucleotides: TGCGCCAGCAGCCGCGGGACAGGCACCCAAGAGACCCAGTACTTC.

The chain uses TRBV12-5 and TRBJ1-1; D might be TRBD1 (6 bases). Trimming shortened V by 0 bases and J by 7 bases, and 12 bases separated the two germline ends. Germline V gives CDR1 LGHNT, CDR2 FRNRAP. This CDR3 contains 14 residues. The chain's CDR3 is CASGLVPGTIEAFF. CDR3 coding DNA: TGTGCTAGTGGTTTGGTACCGGGGACAATTGAAGCTTTCTTT.

The chain links TRBV6-4 to TRBJ2-5, with D perhaps TRBD1 or TRBD2 (5 bases each). This CDR3 is 13 amino acids long. V gave up 2 bases and J gave up 4 bases, with 8 bases separating them. Germline V gives CDR1 MRHNA, CDR2 SNTAGT. CDR3 in DNA: TGTGCCAGCAGTGACCAGAGGGGAGAGACCCAGTACTTC. Translated, it gives CASSDQRGETQYF.

This clone ranks as medium-sized. The V gene is TRBV13, the J gene TRBJ2-7; the match to TRBD1 covers 7 bases. The CDR3 extends over 15 amino acids. Trimming cost V 5 bases and J 7 bases; bases outside gene matches: 14. Germline loops: CDR1 PRHDT, CDR2 FYEKMQ (reference sequence). The CDR3 bases are TGTGCCAGCAGCCCAAAAGGACAGGTCACCGGAGAGCAGTACTTC. Protein: CASSPKGQVTGEQYF.

The chain carries TRBV7-6 and TRBJ2-7; tentatively, D is TRBD2 (5 bases). The CDR3 totals 12 residues. CDR1 and CDR2 (germline): SGHVS, FNYEAQ. V was clipped by 9 bases and J by 6 bases, with 15 bases between them. The DNA for the CDR3 is TGTGCCAGAGCCCTAATCCGGGGCGAGCAGTACTTC. Protein: CARALIRGEQYF. The variable domain in full, completed from reference TRBV7-6 and TRBJ2-7, reads GAGVSQSPRYKVTKRGQDVALRCDPISGHVSLYWYRQALGQGPEFLTYFNYEAQQDKSGLPNDRFSAERPEGSISTLTIQRTEQRDSAMYRCARALIRGEQYFGPGTRLTVT.

The chain couples TRBV2 to TRBJ1-2; a weak D match, TRBD1 (5 bases). Germline V gene data show CDR1 as SNHLY and CDR2 as FYNNEI. The CDR3 sequence is 13 residues long. The germline V and J ends were trimmed by 0 bases and 8 bases, with 10 bases remaining between them. The CDR3 reads CASSEASRVGYTF. The DNA of the CDR3 is TGTGCCAGCAGTGAAGCCTCCAGGGTCGGCTACACCTTC.

The V and J genes are TRBV14 and TRBJ2-7; the D call may be TRBD1 or TRBD2 (5 bases each). V lost 4 bases and J 3 bases, leaving 16 bases between the germline ends. The CDR3 spans 15 residues. Germline-derived CDR1 and CDR2 are SGHDN and FVKESK. CDR3 loop: CASSRGAVQNYEQYF. The CDR3 coding sequence is TGTGCCAGCAGCCGAGGGGCCGTTCAAAACTACGAGCAGTACTTC.

J is TRBJ1-2 and V is TRBV29-1; 8 bases line up with TRBD1. With 5 bases clipped from V and 8 bases from J, the junction kept 7 bases outside the gene matches. Germline lookup yields CDR1 SQVTM and CDR2 ANQGSEA. The CDR3 loop spans 12 amino acids. This chain's CDR3 is CSVTTGGEGYTF. In DNA, the CDR3 is TGCAGCGTTACAACAGGGGGGGAAGGCTACACCTTC.

The gene calls are TRBV5-1 and TRBJ2-3; D is undetermined. V was cut by 4 bases and J by 1 base, with 13 bases left in between. CDR1 SGHRS and CDR2 YFSETQ come from the germline V gene. CDR3 size: 15 residues. The chain's CDR3 is CASSRVDARTDTQYF. CDR3 in DNA: TGCGCCAGCAGCCGGGTGGACGCCCGCACAGATACGCAGTATTTT.

This clone was detected a few times. This sequence joins TRBV18 and TRBJ2-7; either TRBD1 or TRBD2 may supply D (5 bases each). Germline CDR1 KGHSH, CDR2 LQKENI. The CDR3 covers 16 residues. Trimming took off 5 bases at V and 0 bases at J, with 17 bases between the two ends. The CDR3 DNA reads TGTGCCAGCTCAGTCTCCGGGACCGAGAGCTCCTACGAGCAGTACTTC. Protein: CASSVSGTESSYEQYF.

The V gene is TRBV5-4, the J gene TRBJ2-5; 7 bases agree with TRBD1. Germline CDR1 and CDR2: SGHNT and YYREEE (reference sequence). Trimming cost V 3 bases and J 6 bases; bases outside gene matches: 11. This CDR3 spans 15 amino acids. CDR3 in amino acids: CASSWFDRDKQTQYF. The CDR3 DNA reads TGTGCCAGCAGCTGGTTCGACAGGGATAAACAGACCCAGTACTTC.

This clone was observed a single time. The chain carries TRBV4-2 and TRBJ1-1, with D perhaps TRBD1 (6 bases). Germline V gene sequence: CDR1 LGHNA, CDR2 YNFKEQ. The germline V and J ends were trimmed by 0 bases and 5 bases, with 13 bases remaining between them. The CDR3 consists of 15 residues. CDR3 in DNA: TGTGCCAGCAGCCAAGAGTCTGTTCAGGGGACTGAAGCTTTCTTT. Protein: CASSQESVQGTEAFF.

This clone was detected once. The gene calls are TRBV4-1 and TRBJ1-5; TRBD1 might be the D (6 bases). Germline V gene data show CDR1 as MGHRA and CDR2 as YSYEKL. The CDR3 contains 17 residues. The V end lost 0 bases, the J end lost 0 bases, and 12 bases lay between the germline ends. CDR3 sequence reads: CASSQEYRVNSNQPQHF. The CDR3 bases are TGCGCCAGCAGCCAAGAGTACAGGGTAAATAGCAATCAGCCCCAGCATTTT.

The genes are TRBV19 and TRBJ1-2, with unresolved D. The CDR3 has 15 residues. Trimming removed 2 bases at V and 8 bases at J, with 18 bases between. Looked up from germline, CDR1 is LNHDA and CDR2 is SQIVND (reference sequence). CDR3 DNA sequence: TGTGCCAGTAGTATAATCGCGAGGGCATCGGGAGGCTACACCTTC. Protein: CASSIIARASGGYTF.

V gene TRBV7-3 combines with J gene TRBJ2-5; D possibly matches TRBD1 or TRBD2 (5 bases each). Germline V gene data show CDR1 as SGHTA and CDR2 as FQGTGA. Trimming took 4 bases from V and 5 from J, leaving 11 bases between them. This CDR3 region has 13 residues. The CDR3 sequence: CASSSSREETQYF. The CDR3 bases are TGTGCCAGCAGCTCGTCCAGGGAGGAGACCCAGTACTTC.